Below are 4 T cell receptor beta chains sequenced from a single sample in a study of Graves' ophthalmopathy and Graves' hyperthyroidism. The TCR beta CDR3 regions underwent amplification from RNA transcripts. HTBI-primed first-round RT-PCR preceded second-round multiplex PCR. TCRdb reanalysed the multiplex PCR reads using MiXCR and keeps one entry per CDR3 protein. The sample lists a few hundred thousand distinct CDR3 sequences; under 25% were seen once. The sequencing input was peripheral blood. Every receptor here comes from a woman aged 45-65 years with Graves' ophthalmopathy.

The gene calls are TRBV27 and TRBJ2-7, with 8 bases fitting TRBD1. The germline CDR1 and CDR2 sequences are MNHEY and SMNVEV (reference sequence). The V and J ends lost 2 bases and 5 bases, in that order; junction bases with no gene match: 5. There are 14 residues in the CDR3. DNA of the CDR3: TGTGCCAGCAGTTTACTCGGACAGGGCCACGAGCAGTACTTC. This gives the protein CASSLLGQGHEQYF.

About this clonotype: A much larger clone is a single base away; this may be a read error. DNA for the CDR3: TGTGCCAGCAGCCACGGACAGGGGCGAGACGAGGAGTACTTC. Translation gives CASSHGQGRDEEYF. J is TRBJ2-7 and V is TRBV11-1, with 9 bases lining up with TRBD1. The CDR3 spans 14 residues. Germline lookup yields CDR1 SGHAT and CDR2 FQDESV (reference sequence).

This clonotype occurred a few times. This chain uses TRBV18 with TRBJ1-1; D remains unclear. Per germline, CDR1 KGHSH and CDR2 LQKENI. Trimming left V 4 bases short and J 6 bases short, with 18 bases between. The CDR3 has 15 amino acids. CDR3 in amino acids: CASSLQSIMTSEAFF. CDR3 nucleotide sequence: TGTGCCAGCTCACTCCAGTCGATTATGACCTCTGAAGCTTTCTTT.

V usage is TRBV5-1 and J usage is TRBJ2-2; the D is unclear. The length of the CDR3 is 15 residues. Trimming removed 5 bases at V and 0 bases at J, with 11 bases between. Germline CDR1 SGHRS, CDR2 YFSETQ. CDR3 coding DNA: TGCGCCAGCAGAACACAGCCCTCGAACACCGGGGAGCTGTTTTTT. Translated: CASRTQPSNTGELFF.